The 23 T cell receptor beta chains below were found in one sample sequenced in a study of technical replicates of blood from a few donors. TCRdb's copy holds only in-frame clones and misses some; the assay was immunoSEQ multiplex PCR. Of 60,000 to 65,000 clones detected, approximately 84% appear once; the ten largest clones hold 5% to 6.5%. Source material: PBMCs. The source is a human donor in good health. Some clones in this sample may be carry-over from other donors' samples.

The chain carries TRBV7-6 and TRBJ1-5; D uncertain. V was clipped by 5 bases and J by 4 bases, with 15 bases between them. The CDR3 length is 15 residues. Germline V gives CDR1 SGHVS, CDR2 FNYEAQ. The CDR3 DNA sequence: TGTGCCAGCAGCCCCGGTGAGGAGAGGAATCAGCCCCAGCATTTT. Encoded protein: CASSPGEERNQPQHF.

The V gene is TRBV7-2, the J gene TRBJ2-3; tentatively, D is TRBD2 (5 bases). This CDR3 has 15 amino acids. Trimming left V 5 bases short and J 10 bases short, with 22 bases between. Germline CDR1 SGHTA, CDR2 FQGNSA. This CDR3 reads CASSVRAEGMEAQYF. CDR3 in DNA: TGTGCCAGCAGCGTCCGGGCCGAGGGAATGGAAGCGCAGTATTTT.

The chain carries TRBV18 and TRBJ2-7; 10 bases align to TRBD2. Germline V gives CDR1 KGHSH, CDR2 LQKENI. With V trimmed by 2 bases and J by 0 bases, 10 bases remained unmatched. The CDR3 is 18 residues long. The CDR3 sequence is CASSPSSGLAVGSYEQYF. The DNA of the CDR3 is TGTGCCAGCTCACCAAGCTCCGGACTAGCGGTGGGCTCCTACGAGCAGTACTTC.

CDR3 bases: TGTGCCAGCAGCCAGCGAGGGAACACAGATACGCAGTATTTT. This translates into CASSQRGNTDTQYF. The rearrangement links TRBV4-2 to TRBJ2-3; perhaps TRBD2 as D (5 bases). The germline V gene encodes CDR1 LGHNA and CDR2 YNFKEQ. The CDR3 sequence is 14 residues long. The germline V and J ends were trimmed by 3 bases and 2 bases, with 9 bases remaining between them.

V usage is TRBV7-2 and J usage is TRBJ1-4; D unclear. The CDR3 spans 15 residues. Germline-derived CDR1 and CDR2 are SGHTA and FQGNSA. V gave up 5 bases and J gave up 3 bases, with 13 bases separating them. The CDR3 nucleotides are TGTGCCAGCAGCGCCGTACGAGGGTCTAATGAAAAACTGTTTTTT. This sequence encodes CASSAVRGSNEKLFF. Full variable domain (outside the CDR3, taken from reference TRBV7-2 and TRBJ1-4): GAGVSQSPSNKVTEKGKDVELRCDPISGHTALYWYRQSLGQGLEFLIYFQGNSAPDKSGLPSDRFSAERTGGSVSTLTIQRTQQEDSAVYLCASSAVRGSNEKLFFGSGTQLSVL.

The chain has TRBV4-3 and TRBJ2-7; 9 positions agree with TRBD1. The germline V gene has CDR1 LGHNA and CDR2 YSLEER. V dropped 4 bases and J dropped 5; count of bases not matched to a gene: 6. The CDR3 consists of 14 residues. CDR3 sequence reads: CASSPDRGRNEQYF. The CDR3 DNA follows: TGCGCCAGCAGCCCGGACAGGGGAAGGAACGAGCAGTACTTC.

The chain combines TRBV6-6 with TRBJ1-1, with a possible D match to TRBD1 (6 bases). The germline gives CDR1 MNHNY, CDR2 SVGAGI (reference sequence). The V end lost 1 base, the J end lost 1 base, and 7 bases lay between the germline ends. The CDR3 loop spans 14 amino acids. Here the CDR3 reads CASSYYRENTEAFF. For the CDR3, the DNA is TGTGCCAGCAGTTACTACAGGGAGAACACTGAAGCTTTCTTT.

The CDR3 spells CASSLKGQVGEKLFF. The CDR3 bases are TGTGCCAGCAGCTTAAAGGGACAGGTCGGGGAAAAACTGTTTTTT. The V call is TRBV7-9, the J call TRBJ1-4; 8 positions match TRBD1. J lost 8 bases, V lost 2 bases, and 7 bases had no gene match. The CDR3 runs 15 residues. Germline lookup yields CDR1 SEHNR and CDR2 FQNEAQ (reference sequence).

The rearrangement uses TRBV7-9 and TRBJ1-3; D is undetermined. Trimming left V 3 bases short and J 10 bases short, with 7 bases between. CDR1 SEHNR and CDR2 FQNEAQ come from the germline V gene (reference sequence). The CDR3 runs 11 residues. In DNA, the CDR3 is TGTGCCAGCAGCTTTGGAGATACCATATATTTT. This gives the protein CASSFGDTIYF.

The chain combines TRBV7-2 with TRBJ1-1; 11 bases line up with TRBD1. V was clipped by 5 bases and J by 4 bases; unmatched bases: 9. CDR3 length equals 16 residues. Germline V gene lookup returns CDR1 SGHTA and CDR2 FQGNSA. The CDR3 spells CASSLSLGTGGTEAFF. DNA of the CDR3: TGTGCCAGCAGCCTCAGCCTCGGGACAGGGGGCACTGAAGCTTTCTTT. Based on the CDR3 plus reference TRBV7-2 and TRBJ1-1, the full variable domain is GAGVSQSPSNKVTEKGKDVELRCDPISGHTALYWYRQSLGQGLEFLIYFQGNSAPDKSGLPSDRFSAERTGGSVSTLTIQRTQQEDSAVYLCASSLSLGTGGTEAFFGQGTRLTVV.

This clone showed up just once. The genes are TRBV7-2 and TRBJ2-3, with D tentatively TRBD2 (5 bases). CDR3 length: 14 residues. Germline lookup yields CDR1 SGHTA and CDR2 FQGNSA. With 1 base removed from V and 6 bases from J, the gap between germline ends came to 11 bases. CDR3 protein: CASSLELVKDTQYF. As DNA, the CDR3 is TGTGCCAGCAGCTTAGAACTAGTAAAGGATACGCAGTATTTT.

The gene calls are TRBV7-8 and TRBJ1-5, with D maybe TRBD1 (6 bases). The germline V and J ends were trimmed by 5 bases and 9 bases, with 17 bases remaining between them. The CDR3 loop spans 14 amino acids. CDR1 and CDR2 (germline): SGHVS, FQNEAQ. The CDR3 loop reads CASSPTGSSGPQHF. CDR3 DNA: TGTGCCAGCAGCCCCACAGGGTCATCAGGGCCCCAGCATTTT.

The chain combines TRBV2 with TRBJ1-1; D call uncertain. CDR1 SNHLY and CDR2 FYNNEI come from the germline V gene. This CDR3 has 13 amino acids. The V and J ends lost 4 bases and 6 bases respectively, with 12 bases between them. As DNA, the CDR3 is TGTGCCAGCAGTGTAATGGAGATGTCTGAAGCTTTCTTT. Protein sequence: CASSVMEMSEAFF.

The chain links TRBV5-4 to TRBJ1-1; D may be TRBD1 (5 bases). The CDR3 spans 14 residues. Germline lookup yields CDR1 SGHNT and CDR2 YYREEE (reference sequence). Trimming pared 1 base from V and 4 bases from J, leaving 11 bases between. This CDR3 is CASSLIRAGTEAFF. CDR3 coding DNA: TGTGCCAGCAGCTTGATCAGGGCTGGCACTGAAGCTTTCTTT.

The chain joins TRBV5-1 to TRBJ1-2; possible D gene TRBD1, 5 bases. The V gene's germline CDR1 is SGHRS and CDR2 YFSETQ. The CDR3 spans 13 residues. Trimming pared 0 bases from V and 6 bases from J, leaving 9 bases between. CDR3 loop: CASSLGRGDGYTF. The DNA for the CDR3 is TGCGCCAGCAGCTTGGGGCGGGGCGATGGCTACACCTTC.

The chain joins TRBV5-1 to TRBJ1-1; perhaps TRBD1 as D (6 bases). CDR3 length: 14 amino acids. Germline values: CDR1 SGHRS, CDR2 YFSETQ. V lost 4 bases, J lost 1 base, and 11 bases lay in between. CDR3 DNA sequence: TGCGCCAGCAGCAAGGGACAAGCGAACACTGAAGCTTTCTTT. Translated, it gives CASSKGQANTEAFF. The complete variable domain, with remaining parts taken from reference TRBV5-1 and TRBJ1-1, reads KAGVTQTPRYLIKTRGQQVTLSCSPISGHRSVSWYQQTPGQGLQFLFEYFSETQRNKGNFPGRFSGRQFSNSRSEMNVSTLELGDSALYLCASSKGQANTEAFFGQGTRLTVV.

J is TRBJ1-1 and V is TRBV5-1; D is uncertain. This CDR3 has 13 residues. Trimming left V 2 bases short and J 2 bases short, with 7 bases between. Per germline, CDR1 SGHRS and CDR2 YFSETQ. The CDR3: CASSFSLNTEAFF. Here the CDR3 DNA reads TGCGCCAGCAGCTTTTCCCTTAACACTGAAGCTTTCTTT.

The chain uses TRBV7-9 and TRBJ1-6; 10 bases are shared with TRBD1. J lost 7 bases, V lost 5 bases, and 14 bases had no gene match. The CDR3 spans 18 residues. CDR1 and CDR2 from the germline V gene are SEHNR and FQNEAQ (reference sequence). The CDR3 protein is CASSPGQGYMVRNSPLHF. CDR3 DNA sequence: TGTGCCAGCAGCCCGGGACAGGGGTACATGGTCCGAAATTCACCCCTCCACTTT.

A single count supports this clone. V and J are TRBV29-1 and TRBJ2-2; 10 bases match TRBD1. The CDR3 is 15 amino acids. Germline lookup yields CDR1 SQVTM and CDR2 ANQGSEA. Trimming took 7 bases from V and 6 from J; bases not matched to a gene: 11. CDR3 sequence (DNA): TGCAGCGCCCTGAGGGACAGGGGTGTCGCCGGGGAGCTGTTTTTT. This gives the protein CSALRDRGVAGELFF.

CDR3 in amino acids: CASSYSSSSHEQYF. In nucleotides, the CDR3 is TGTGCCAGCAGTTACTCGTCTAGCTCACACGAGCAGTACTTC. The chain recombines TRBV6-5 with TRBJ2-7, with D possibly TRBD2 on 5 matching bases. This CDR3 contains 14 residues. The germline gives CDR1 MNHEY, CDR2 SVGAGI. Trimming stripped 0 bases from V and 5 bases from J, with 11 bases between.

CDR3 protein: CATNLGGSSTDTQYF. DNA for the CDR3: TGTGCCACCAACTTGGGGGGGTCTAGCACAGATACGCAGTATTTT. The gene calls are TRBV7-9 and TRBJ2-3; TRBD2 agrees at 7 bases. V gave up 10 bases and J gave up 0 bases; unmatched junction bases: 10. The length of the CDR3 is 15 residues. Germline CDR1 and CDR2: SEHNR and FQNEAQ (reference sequence).

The chain recombines TRBV7-9 with TRBJ2-7; the match to TRBD1 covers 8 bases. The germline gives CDR1 SEHNR, CDR2 FQNEAQ (reference sequence). The V and J ends lost 5 bases and 2 bases, in that order; junction bases with no gene match: 2. The CDR3 covers 13 residues. For the CDR3, the DNA is TGTGCCAGCAGCCGACAGGGGACCTACGAGCAGTACTTC. Its translation: CASSRQGTYEQYF.

The V call is TRBV5-6, the J call TRBJ2-7; no firm D call. Trimming removed 0 bases at V and 4 bases at J, with 8 bases between. Germline CDR1 SGHDT, CDR2 YYEEEE. CDR3 length equals 13 residues. CDR3 in DNA: TGTGCCAGCAGCTTGGAACAAGATTACGAGCAGTACTTC. Encoded protein: CASSLEQDYEQYF.